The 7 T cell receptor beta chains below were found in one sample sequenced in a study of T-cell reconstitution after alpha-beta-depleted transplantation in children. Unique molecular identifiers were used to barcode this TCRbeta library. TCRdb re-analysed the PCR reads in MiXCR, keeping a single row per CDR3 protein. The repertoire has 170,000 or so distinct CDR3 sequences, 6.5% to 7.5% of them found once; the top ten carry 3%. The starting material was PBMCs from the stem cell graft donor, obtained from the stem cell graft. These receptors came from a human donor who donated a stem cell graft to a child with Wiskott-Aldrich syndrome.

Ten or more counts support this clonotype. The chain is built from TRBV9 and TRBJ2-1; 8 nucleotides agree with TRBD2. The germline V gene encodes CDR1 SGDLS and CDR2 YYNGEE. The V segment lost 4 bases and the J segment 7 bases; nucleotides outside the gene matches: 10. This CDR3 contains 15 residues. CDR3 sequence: CASSPRSGGANEQFF. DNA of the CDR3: TGTGCCAGCAGCCCCAGGAGCGGGGGAGCAAATGAGCAGTTCTTC.

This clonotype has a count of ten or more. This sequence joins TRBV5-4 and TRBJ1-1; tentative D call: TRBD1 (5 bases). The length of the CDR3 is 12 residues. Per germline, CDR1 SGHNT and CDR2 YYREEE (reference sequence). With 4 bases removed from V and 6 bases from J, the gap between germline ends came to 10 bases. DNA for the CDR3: TGTGCCAGCAGCGCAACGGGGGCTGAAGCTTTCTTT. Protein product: CASSATGAEAFF.

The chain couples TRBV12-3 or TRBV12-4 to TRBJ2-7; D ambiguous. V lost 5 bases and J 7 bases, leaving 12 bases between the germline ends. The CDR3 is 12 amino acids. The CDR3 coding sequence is TGTGCCAGCAGTGGCCTTACGTCGGAGCAGTACTTC. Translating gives CASSGLTSEQYF.

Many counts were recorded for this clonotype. The CDR3 region has the DNA TGCGCCAGCAGCTTGTATCTAGCGGGAGTAAAGAATGAGCAGTTCTTC. Its translation: CASSLYLAGVKNEQFF. V and J are TRBV5-1 and TRBJ2-1; 10 nucleotides align to TRBD2. The CDR3 contains 16 residues. Germline V gives CDR1 SGHRS, CDR2 YFSETQ. The J segment lost 7 bases and the V segment lost 1 base, leaving 8 bases of the junction unmatched.

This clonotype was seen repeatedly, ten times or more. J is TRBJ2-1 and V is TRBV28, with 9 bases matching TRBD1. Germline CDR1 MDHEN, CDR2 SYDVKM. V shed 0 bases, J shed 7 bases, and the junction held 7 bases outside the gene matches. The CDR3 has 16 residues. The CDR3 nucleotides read TGTGCCAGCAGTTTATGGGGGGGACAGGGTAGGAATGAGCAGTTCTTC. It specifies CASSLWGGQGRNEQFF.

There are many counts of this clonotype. This chain's CDR3 is CASSPLIAATEAFF. The CDR3 DNA reads as TGTGCCAGCAGCCCCCTTATCGCTGCCACTGAAGCTTTCTTT. The chain combines TRBV7-2 with TRBJ1-1, with D uncertain. The CDR3 loop spans 14 amino acids. Germline CDR1 is SGHTA and CDR2 is FQGNSA. The ends were cut back, 5 bases at V and 4 bases at J, with 14 bases in the middle.

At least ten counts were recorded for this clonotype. CDR3 protein: CASSLEGDNSPLHF. In DNA, the CDR3 is TGTGCCAGCAGCTTGGAGGGGGATAATTCACCCCTCCACTTT. The V and J genes are TRBV5-5 and TRBJ1-6, with a possible D match to TRBD1 (6 bases). Germline V CDR1 and CDR2: SGHKS, YYEKEE (reference sequence). This CDR3 is 14 amino acids long. Deletions cut 0 bases from V and 5 bases from J, with 6 bases between.